The 3 T cell receptor beta chains below all came from one sample that was sequenced in a study of cytomegalovirus exposure and HLA in healthy donors. 13 Jbeta primers and 60 Vbeta primers were used for the PCR. Here immunoSEQ multiplex PCR was the method, and the copy in TCRdb shows in-frame clones only, minus some. The table records over 85,000 clones, around four fifths of them present only once. The specimen was PBMCs. All receptors come from a young man in good health and CMV-seropositive.

The chain uses TRBV7-3 and TRBJ2-3, with a tentative D call TRBD2 (5 bases). V lost 2 bases, J lost 4 bases, and 22 bases lay in between. In germline, CDR1 is SGHTA, CDR2 FQGTGA. The CDR3 length is 18 residues. CDR3 residues: CASSLGSVPKLGADTQYF. The DNA for the CDR3 is TGTGCCAGCAGCTTAGGGTCAGTCCCCAAGCTCGGGGCAGATACGCAGTATTTT.

V gene TRBV9 combines with J gene TRBJ2-3, with 7 bases identical to TRBD1. The ends lost 0 bases at V and 10 bases at J; junction bases unmatched: 11. Germline CDR1 is SGDLS and CDR2 is YYNGEE. The CDR3 is made up of 15 amino acids. This CDR3 is CASSVGDGDTGAQYF. CDR3 in DNA: TGTGCCAGCAGCGTAGGGGACGGGGATACAGGGGCGCAGTATTTT.

The count of this clone is one. The chain recombines TRBV7-2 with TRBJ1-1; D unclear. Germline lookup yields CDR1 SGHTA and CDR2 FQGNSA. V was clipped by 2 bases and J by 4 bases, with 8 bases between them. The CDR3 contains 13 residues. The CDR3: CASSLSRSTEAFF. The CDR3 nucleotides are TGTGCCAGCAGCTTATCCCGGAGCACTGAAGCTTTCTTT.